Below, one TCR beta chain is given with its context. Its antigen is unknown. The V end was cut by 7 bases, the J end by 4 bases, with 8 bases between. From germline, CDR1 is MDHEN and CDR2 SYDVKM. The CDR3 runs to 12 residues. This specimen comes from a study of shared clonotypes between healthy human individuals. Overall study results and limits: The sharing of 4% to 5.5% of naive CD4 clonotypes was seen across a handful of donors. Naive subsets typically showed greater estimated richness than memory subsets.

Profiling relied on immunoSEQ multiplex PCR, and the TCRdb table lists in-frame clones only, not all of them. The sample includes 800,000 to 1,200,000 clones, roughly 74% seen only once; the top ten take around 0.47%. The TCR was taken from a man between 18 and 29 years old in good health. Some clones in this sample may be carry-over from other donors' samples. This chain links TRBV28 with TRBJ1-5; D ambiguous. The sequenced sample consisted of memory CD4+ T cells from PBMCs. Subset reported: CD45RA-negative fraction. CDR3: CASKSANQPQHF. The CDR3 coding sequence is TGTGCCAGCAAATCCGCTAATCAGCCCCAGCATTTT.